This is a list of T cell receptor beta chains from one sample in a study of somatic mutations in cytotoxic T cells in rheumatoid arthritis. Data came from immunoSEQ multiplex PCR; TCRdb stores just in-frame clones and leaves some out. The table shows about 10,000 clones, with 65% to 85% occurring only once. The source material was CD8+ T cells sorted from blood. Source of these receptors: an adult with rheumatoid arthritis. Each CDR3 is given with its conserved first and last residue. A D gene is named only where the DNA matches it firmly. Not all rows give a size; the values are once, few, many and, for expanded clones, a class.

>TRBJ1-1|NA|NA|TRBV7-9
TGTGCCAGCCGAAGGGGGGGGGAGATGAACACTGAAGCTTTCTTT
CASRRGGEMNTEAFF
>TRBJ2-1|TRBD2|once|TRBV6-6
TGTGCCAGCAGTACTAGCGGGGGGGCGAATGAGCAGTTCTTC
CASSTSGGANEQFF
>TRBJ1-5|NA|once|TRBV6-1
TGTGCCAGCAGTGAAGTTTCGGGCAGCAATCAGCCCCAGCATTTT
CASSEVSGSNQPQHF
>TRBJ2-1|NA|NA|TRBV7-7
TGTGCCAGCAGCTTAGTGACAGGCAATGAGCAGTTCTTC
CASSLVTGNEQFF
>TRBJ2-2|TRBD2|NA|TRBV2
TGTGCCAGCAGCCCTAGCGGGGGGGCGAGCACCGGGGAGCTGTTTTTT
CASSPSGGASTGELFF
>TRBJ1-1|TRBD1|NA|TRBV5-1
TGCGCCAGCAGCTTGGGTGGGACAGGGACTGAAGCTTTCTTT
CASSLGGTGTEAFF
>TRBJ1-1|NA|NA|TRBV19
TGTGCCAGTAGGCTAAGTGAGTGGGCTGAAGCTTTCTTT
CASRLSEWAEAFF
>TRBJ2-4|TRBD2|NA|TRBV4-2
TGTGCCACCACGACGACTAGCGGGGGGGCCGGAGCCAAAAACATTCAGTACTTC
CATTTTSGGAGAKNIQYF
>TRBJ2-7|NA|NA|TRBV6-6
TGTGCCAGCGTGAGGGGCCACGAGCAGTACTTC
CASVRGHEQYF
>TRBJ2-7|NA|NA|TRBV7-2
TGTGCCAGCAGCTTAGATAACAGCTTATGGTACGAGCAGTACTTC
CASSLDNSLWYEQYF
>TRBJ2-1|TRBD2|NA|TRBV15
TGTGCCACCAGCCCGACTAGCCTAGCCTACAATGAGCAGTTCTTC
CATSPTSLAYNEQFF
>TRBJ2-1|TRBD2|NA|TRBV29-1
TGCAGCGTTGTCCTTAGGGGACTAGCGGGGGTTCTGAGCTCCTACAATGAGCAGTTCTTC
CSVVLRGLAGVLSSYNEQFF
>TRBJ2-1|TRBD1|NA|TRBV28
TGTGCCAGCAGTCAGGGGACAGGGGGCTACAATGAGCAGTTCTTC
CASSQGTGGYNEQFF
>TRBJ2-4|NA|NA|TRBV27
TGTGCCAGCAGTTCAGGGTTGTGGAACATTCAGTACTTC
CASSSGLWNIQYF
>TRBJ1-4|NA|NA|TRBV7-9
TGTGCCAGCAGCTCCACAGGAGGACCCTTCGAAAATGAAAAACTGTTTTTT
CASSSTGGPFENEKLFF
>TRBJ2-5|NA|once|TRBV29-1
TGCAGCGTTGGGGACTGGCTAGAGACCCAGTACTTC
CSVGDWLETQYF
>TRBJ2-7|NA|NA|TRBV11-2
TGTGCCAGCAGCTTAGGGGGTGCGAACGAGCAGTACTTC
CASSLGGANEQYF
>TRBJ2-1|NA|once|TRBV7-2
TGTGCCAGCAGCTTATTTCGGCTCCGGGGTAGCTCCTACAATGAGCAGTTCTTC
CASSLFRLRGSSYNEQFF
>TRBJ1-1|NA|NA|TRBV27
TGTGCCAGCAGTTTCGTGGCAGACACTGAAGCTTTCTTT
CASSFVADTEAFF
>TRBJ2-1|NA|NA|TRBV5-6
TGTGCCAGCAGCTTGGCAGATGAGCAGTTCTTC
CASSLADEQFF
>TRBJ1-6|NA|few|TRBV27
TGTGCCAGCAGTTTTAGGGCAGGATCACCCCTCCACTTT
CASSFRAGSPLHF
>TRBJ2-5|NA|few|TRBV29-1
TGCAGCACACGAGAGTTGATGGAGACCCAGTACTTC
CSTRELMETQYF
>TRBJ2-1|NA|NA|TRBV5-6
TGTGCCAGCAACATTGATGGGCAGGAGCAGTTCTTC
CASNIDGQEQFF
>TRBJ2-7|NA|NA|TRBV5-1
TGCGCCAGCAGCTTAGGTCTACGGACCTACGAGCAGTACTTC
CASSLGLRTYEQYF
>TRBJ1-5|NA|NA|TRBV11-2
TGTGCCAGCAGCTTAGATTCAGGTCAGCCCCAGCATTTT
CASSLDSGQPQHF
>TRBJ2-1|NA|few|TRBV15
TGTGCCACCAGCAGAGAGCCAGGAACACCTCGGAATGAGCAGTTCTTC
CATSREPGTPRNEQFF
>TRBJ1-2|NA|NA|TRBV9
TGTGCCAGCAGCGTAGCATCGGCCGACGCGGGAGGCTACACCTTC
CASSVASADAGGYTF
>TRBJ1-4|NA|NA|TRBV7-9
TGTGCCAGCAGCTTAGTAACAGCCTCCCAGAGACTGTTTTTT
CASSLVTASQRLFF
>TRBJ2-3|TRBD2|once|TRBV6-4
TGTGCCAGCAGTGAGACTAGCGGGGGCACAGATACGCAGTATTTT
CASSETSGGTDTQYF
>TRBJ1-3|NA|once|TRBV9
TGTGCCAGCAGCGTAGGGGGGGATGGAAACACCATATATTTT
CASSVGGDGNTIYF
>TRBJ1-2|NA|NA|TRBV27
TGTGCCACCTCCGGGGGCTATGGCTACACCTTC
CATSGGYGYTF
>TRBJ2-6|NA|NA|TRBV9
TGTGCCAGCAGCCCGATGGGAAACGTCCTGACTTTC
CASSPMGNVLTF
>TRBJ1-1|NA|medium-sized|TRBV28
TGTGCCAGCAGCCTACAGCGTGTTGGAACTGAAGCTTTCTTT
CASSLQRVGTEAFF
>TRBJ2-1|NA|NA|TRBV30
TGTGCCTGGAGTTCCGAGACAGCTGACAATGAGCAGTTCTTC
CAWSSETADNEQFF
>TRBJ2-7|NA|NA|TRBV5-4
TGTGCCAGCAGCTCCCGACCGGCACCAAACTACGAGCAGTACTTC
CASSSRPAPNYEQYF
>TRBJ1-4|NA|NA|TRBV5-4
TGTGCCAGCAGCTCGCTGGACAGAGATAATGAAAAACTGTTTTTT
CASSSLDRDNEKLFF
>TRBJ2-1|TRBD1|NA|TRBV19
TGTGCCAGCCGCTGGACGGGACAGGGGAACAATGAGCAGTTCTTC
CASRWTGQGNNEQFF
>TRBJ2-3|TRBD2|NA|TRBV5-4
TGTGCCAGCGCCCTAGCGGGGGGCACAGATACGCAGTATTTT
CASALAGGTDTQYF
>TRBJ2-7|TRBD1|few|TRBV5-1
TGCGCCAGCAACCCAGACAGGGTTAGCCACGAGCAGTACTTC
CASNPDRVSHEQYF